Below, 25 T cell receptor beta chains from the same sample are listed, as sequenced in a study of graft-versus-host responses after intestinal transplantation. The method was immunoSEQ multiplex PCR; TCRdb's version includes in-frame clones alone and lacks a portion of them. The table lists tens of thousands of clones, approximately 80% of them singletons, with 3% in the top ten. Investigators treated the graft tissue so that it released intraepithelial and lamina propria lymphocytes. Sequences were derived from ileum tissue, sampled 98 days after intestinal transplantation. The receptors derive from a human patient who received an intestinal transplant, so some T cells may come from the graft donor.

The rearrangement links TRBV15 to TRBJ1-2; possible D gene TRBD1, 5 bases. The V gene lost 4 bases and the J gene lost 6 bases, with 21 bases spanning the gap. The CDR3 is 16 residues long. Germline assignment: CDR1 LNHNV and CDR2 YYDKDF (reference sequence). The DNA for the CDR3 is TGTGCCACCAGCATAGTAGCAGGGCCGGCGATTAATGGCTACACCTTC. Translated, it gives CATSIVAGPAINGYTF.

The chain uses TRBV6-5 and TRBJ1-1; D perhaps matches TRBD1 (5 bases). V was shortened by 2 bases and J by 3 bases, with 13 bases between the two germline ends. Germline CDR1 and CDR2: MNHEY and SVGAGI. The CDR3 consists of 15 residues. CDR3 in DNA: TGTGCCAGCAGTTACGTGGCAGGGTTTGACACTGAAGCTTTCTTT. This gives the protein CASSYVAGFDTEAFF.

This clone was counted between two and nine times. The rearrangement links TRBV30 to TRBJ1-1, with TRBD1 identical over 7 bases. The CDR3 is 15 residues long. V was clipped by 0 bases and J by 3 bases; unmatched bases: 7. Germline V CDR1 and CDR2: GTSNPN, SVGIG (reference sequence). Written as DNA, the CDR3 is TGTGCCTGGAGTGTCCACAGGGGAAGGGACACTGAAGCTTTCTTT. Protein sequence: CAWSVHRGRDTEAFF.

This sequence joins TRBV28 and TRBJ1-5, with TRBD1 identical over 9 bases. Per the germline V gene, CDR1 is MDHEN and CDR2 is SYDVKM. The J segment lost 4 bases and the V segment lost 6 bases, leaving 7 bases of the junction unmatched. The CDR3 is 15 residues long. CDR3 sequence reads: CASSVDRGINQPQHF. CDR3 DNA sequence: TGTGCCAGCAGCGTTGACAGGGGGATTAATCAGCCCCAGCATTTT.

The J gene is TRBJ2-2, the V gene TRBV5-1; the match to TRBD1 covers 10 bases. This CDR3 has 17 amino acids. With V trimmed by 3 bases and J by 7 bases, 12 bases remained unmatched. Germline-derived CDR1 and CDR2 are SGHRS and YFSETQ. This CDR3 is CASSSTPGQGFVGELFF. CDR3 DNA sequence: TGCGCCAGCAGCTCGACTCCGGGACAGGGGTTTGTCGGGGAGCTGTTTTTT.

This chain uses TRBV5-6 with TRBJ2-1, with a possible D match to TRBD1 (5 bases). V was trimmed by 5 bases and J by 1 base, leaving 13 bases between them. The CDR3 has 15 residues. Germline-derived CDR1 and CDR2 are SGHDT and YYEEEE. CDR3 sequence: CASRQTGVSYNEQFF. The CDR3 nucleotides read TGTGCCAGCAGACAAACAGGAGTTTCCTACAATGAGCAGTTCTTC.

The chain links TRBV7-6 to TRBJ2-1; D is undetermined. Trimming took off 3 bases at V and 9 bases at J, with 12 bases between the two ends. CDR1 SGHVS and CDR2 FNYEAQ come from the germline V gene. The CDR3 covers 13 residues. CDR3 DNA sequence: TGTGCCAGCAGCTTCGTGGGTGTTGGTGAGCAGTTCTTC. Translation gives CASSFVGVGEQFF. The variable domain in full, with the rest retrieved from reference TRBV7-6 and TRBJ2-1, is GAGVSQSPRYKVTKRGQDVALRCDPISGHVSLYWYRQALGQGPEFLTYFNYEAQQDKSGLPNDRFSAERPEGSISTLTIQRTEQRDSAMYRCASSFVGVGEQFFGPGTRLTVL.

This chain uses TRBV10-3 with TRBJ1-2; D is unresolved. CDR3 length: 13 amino acids. Trimming pared 4 bases from V and 0 bases from J, leaving 6 bases between. The germline V gene has CDR1 ENHRY and CDR2 SYGVKD. The CDR3 DNA reads TGTGCCATCAGTGGGCCCGCTAACTATGGCTACACCTTC. Protein sequence: CAISGPANYGYTF.

The V gene is TRBV6-5, the J gene TRBJ2-1; 11 bases match TRBD2. V lost 6 bases and J lost 5; bases outside the gene matches: 6. This CDR3 spans 15 amino acids. Germline V lookup: CDR1 MNHEY, CDR2 SVGAGI. The DNA of the CDR3 is TGTGCCAGCAGCCGGGGACTAGCGGCGAACAATGAGCAGTTCTTC. Its translation is CASSRGLAANNEQFF.

In nucleotides, the CDR3 is TGTGCCAGCAGTTATGGGGGCGGGGGGGCCCTCGAGCAGTTCTTC. Translated: CASSYGGGGALEQFF. The chain has TRBV6-5 and TRBJ2-1; 9 bases line up with TRBD2. Germline V gene sequence: CDR1 MNHEY, CDR2 SVGAGI. The CDR3 contains 15 residues. Trimming cost V 3 bases and J 10 bases; bases outside gene matches: 10.

This chain uses TRBV9 with TRBJ1-2; D remains ambiguous. Germline V gene sequence: CDR1 SGDLS, CDR2 YYNGEE. The CDR3 spans 15 residues. Trimming left V 4 bases short and J 8 bases short, with 21 bases between. The CDR3 loop reads CASSPSLTSQQGYTF. Written as DNA, the CDR3 is TGTGCCAGCAGCCCATCCCTGACGTCTCAGCAGGGCTACACCTTC.

By share, this clone ranks as medium-sized (0.01 to 0.1%). This chain uses TRBV11-1 with TRBJ2-7, with a tentative D call TRBD1 (6 bases). This CDR3 has 14 residues. Looked up from germline, CDR1 is SGHAT and CDR2 is FQDESV (reference sequence). The V end was cut by 1 base, the J end by 2 bases, with 9 bases between. The CDR3 spells CASSLGGLPYEQYF. As DNA, the CDR3 is TGTGCCAGCAGCTTAGGGGGGCTTCCCTACGAGCAGTACTTC.

This clone was seen only once. V is TRBV6-6 and J is TRBJ2-7; the D is unclear. The germline V and J ends were trimmed by 7 bases and 3 bases, with 4 bases remaining between them. The germline gives CDR1 MNHNY, CDR2 SVGAGI (reference sequence). CDR3 size: 10 residues. CDR3 loop: CASTLYEQYF. For the CDR3, the DNA is TGTGCCAGCACCCTCTACGAGCAGTACTTC.

This chain connects TRBV19 to TRBJ2-7; tentatively, D is TRBD1 (5 bases). V was trimmed by 2 bases and J by 6 bases, leaving 23 bases between them. Germline values: CDR1 LNHDA, CDR2 SQIVND (reference sequence). CDR3 length: 17 amino acids. Written as DNA, the CDR3 is TGTGCCAGTAGTATAAACCCCGACCAGGGAACTTGGGGCGAGCAGTACTTC. This gives the protein CASSINPDQGTWGEQYF.

The chain employs TRBV5-4 and TRBJ2-7; no definite D call. Germline CDR1 is SGHNT and CDR2 is YYREEE (reference sequence). V lost 2 bases to trimming and J lost 5 bases, with 2 bases between them. There are 10 residues in the CDR3. CDR3 protein: CASSLNEQYF. The CDR3 DNA is TGTGCCAGCAGCTTAAACGAGCAGTACTTC.

CDR3 protein: CASSPPERYYNEQFF. CDR3 in DNA: TGTGCCAGCTCACCACCGGAGCGGTACTACAATGAGCAGTTCTTC. The chain combines TRBV18 with TRBJ2-1; TRBD2 might be the D (5 bases). V was pared by 0 bases and J by 3 bases, with 9 bases between. The germline CDR1 and CDR2 sequences are KGHSH and LQKENI. This CDR3 has 15 amino acids.

This rearrangement joins TRBV10-2 to TRBJ1-4, with D possibly TRBD1 on 5 matching bases. Per germline, CDR1 WSHSY and CDR2 SAAADI. CDR3 size: 15 residues. Trimming removed 3 bases at V and 5 bases at J, with 13 bases between. CDR3 residues: CASSENGGVNEKLFF. The DNA of the CDR3 is TGCGCCAGCAGTGAAAATGGGGGGGTGAATGAAAAACTGTTTTTT.

The V gene is TRBV19, the J gene TRBJ2-3; TRBD2 matches at 11 bases. Germline V gives CDR1 LNHDA, CDR2 SQIVND (reference sequence). The CDR3 totals 15 residues. V lost 9 bases to trimming and J lost 4 bases; unmatched junction nucleotides: 9. The CDR3 nucleotides are TGTGCCAGCCTCCATAGCGGGGGGGCTTCAGATACGCAGTATTTT. Translation gives CASLHSGGASDTQYF.

The J gene is TRBJ2-2, the V gene TRBV19, with D maybe TRBD2 (6 bases). The germline V and J ends were trimmed by 0 bases and 5 bases, with 7 bases remaining between them. The CDR3 has 14 residues. Germline CDR1 and CDR2: LNHDA and SQIVND (reference sequence). The CDR3 region is CASSIDGGTGELFF. In DNA, the CDR3 is TGTGCCAGTAGTATAGATGGGGGGACCGGGGAGCTGTTTTTT.

This clone rates as medium-sized. The chain joins TRBV5-1 to TRBJ2-2; 7 bases fit TRBD1. Germline CDR1 is SGHRS and CDR2 is YFSETQ. The junction had 7 bases not matched to a gene; V was cut back by 7 bases and J by 7 bases. The CDR3 loop spans 13 amino acids. CDR3 sequence: CASDLQGNGELFF. The CDR3 coding sequence is TGCGCCAGCGACCTACAGGGGAACGGGGAGCTGTTTTTT.

In this sample, this clone turned up a few times. The rearrangement joins TRBV19 to TRBJ2-7, with a possible D match to TRBD2 (7 bases). The CDR3 sequence is 13 residues long. Trimming took off 8 bases at V and 1 base at J, with 12 bases between the two ends. Germline CDR1 reads LNHDA; CDR2 reads SQIVND (reference sequence). The CDR3 region is CASGGGTSYEQYF. CDR3 bases: TGTGCCAGTGGGGGGGGGACATCCTACGAGCAGTACTTC. The full variable domain, rest sourced from reference TRBV19 and TRBJ2-7, is DGGITQSPKYLFRKEGQNVTLSCEQNLNHDAMYWYRQDPGQGLRLIYYSQIVNDFQKGDIAEGYSVSREKKESFPLTVTSAQKNPTAFYLCASGGGTSYEQYFGPGTRLTVT.

The chain has TRBV6-5 and TRBJ1-1; 8 nucleotides line up with TRBD1. This CDR3 is built from 14 residues. The trim removed 5 bases at V and 9 bases at J, leaving 11 bases unmatched. Germline CDR1 is MNHEY and CDR2 is SVGAGI. The CDR3 here is CASSPRPDRGKAFF. DNA for the CDR3: TGTGCCAGCAGTCCACGCCCCGACAGGGGAAAAGCTTTCTTT.

The chain employs TRBV6-1 and TRBJ2-7, with D possibly being TRBD2 (5 bases). Germline assignment: CDR1 MNHNS and CDR2 SASEGT. The V gene lost 2 bases and the J gene lost 1 base, with 12 bases spanning the gap. The CDR3 sequence is 15 residues long. The CDR3 nucleotides are TGTGCCAGCAGTGAATCCCACCGAGGGTCCTACGAGCAGTACTTC. This gives the protein CASSESHRGSYEQYF.

This rearrangement joins TRBV11-1 to TRBJ1-1; the D is unclear. V lost 3 bases, J lost 3 bases, and 20 bases lay in between. Germline CDR1 is SGHAT and CDR2 is FQDESV (reference sequence). The length of the CDR3 is 17 residues. CDR3 bases: TGTGCCAGCAGCTTTGGTGTCGGGCTCCCCGGGGACACTGAAGCTTTCTTT. Its protein product is CASSFGVGLPGDTEAFF.

The CDR3 loop is CASRKGTEQYF. The CDR3 nucleotides read TGTGCCAGCAGAAAGGGGACCGAGCAGTACTTC. This chain uses TRBV6-5 with TRBJ2-7; either TRBD1 or TRBD2 may supply D (5 bases each). Germline CDR1 and CDR2: MNHEY and SVGAGI. Trimming left V 6 bases short and J 6 bases short, with 9 bases between. The CDR3 has 11 residues.